Listed below are T cell receptor beta chains from one sample, sequenced in a study of T cells in localized non-small cell lung cancer. This table comes from immunoSEQ multiplex PCR, and its TCRdb copy is limited to in-frame clones, with some not included. The sample includes roughly 3,600 clones, 45% to 50% of them seen just once. Sequences were derived from lymph node tissue, sampled before any cancer treatment. These receptor sequences come from a woman between 18 and 50 years old with stage I lung adenocarcinoma. CDR3s include the opening cysteine and the closing phenylalanine or tryptophan. The D gene is left open where the match is weak. Rows give clone size only sometimes, using once, few, many, or a class for an expanded clone.

clone size,J gene,D gene,V gene,CDR3 protein,CDR3 DNA
few,TRBJ2-1,.,TRBV6-8,CASSYPANEQFF,TGTGCCAGCAGTTACCCGGCCAATGAGCAGTTCTTC
.,TRBJ2-5,.,TRBV30,CAWSASFQETQYF,TGTGCCTGGAGTGCTAGCTTCCAAGAGACCCAGTACTTC
.,TRBJ1-3,.,TRBV19,CASITGSSGNTIYF,TGTGCCAGTATTACGGGAAGCTCTGGAAACACCATATATTTT
few,TRBJ1-1,.,TRBV4-1,CASSLTTNTEAFF,TGCGCCAGCAGCCTTACGACGAACACTGAAGCTTTCTTT
.,TRBJ2-5,TRBD2,TRBV11-3,CASSYLSGRSGETQYF,TGTGCCAGCAGCTACCTGAGCGGGAGGTCGGGAGAGACCCAGTACTTC
.,TRBJ2-7,.,TRBV14,CASSQGLQGEQYF,TGTGCCAGCAGCCAAGGACTGCAGGGTGAGCAGTACTTC
.,TRBJ1-2,.,TRBV10-2,CASSPRSVADYGYTF,TGCGCCAGCAGTCCTCGTTCTGTTGCGGACTATGGCTACACCTTC
.,TRBJ2-5,.,TRBV18,CASSTDSQETQYF,TGTGCCAGCTCAACGGACAGCCAAGAGACCCAGTACTTC
.,TRBJ2-7,TRBD1,TRBV18,CASSPGQGKGEQYF,TGTGCCAGCTCACCGGGACAGGGAAAGGGTGAGCAGTACTTC
.,TRBJ1-1,.,TRBV6-8,CASSLEGTEAFF,TGTGCCAGCAGCCTTGAAGGCACTGAAGCTTTCTTT
.,TRBJ2-2,TRBD1,TRBV5-1,CASSTLGQGTGELFF,TGCGCCAGCAGCACCCTGGGACAGGGAACCGGGGAGCTGTTTTTT
.,TRBJ2-2,.,TRBV19,CASMSYWGSGGELFF,TGTGCCAGTATGTCGTACTGGGGGTCTGGCGGGGAGCTGTTTTTT
.,TRBJ2-7,.,TRBV19,CASSKAPAGSYEQYF,TGTGCCAGTAGTAAAGCGCCAGCCGGCTCCTACGAGCAGTACTTC
.,TRBJ2-5,.,TRBV19,CASSTGPLGTQYF,TGTGCCAGTAGTACGGGACCTCTGGGGACCCAGTACTTC
.,TRBJ2-2,.,TRBV14,CASSQGLGFGTGELFF,TGTGCCAGCAGCCAAGGGTTAGGGTTTGGCACCGGGGAGCTGTTTTTT
.,TRBJ2-3,.,TRBV1,CASSQTLSTQYF,TGCGCCAGCAGCCAAACTTTGAGTACGCAGTATTTT
.,TRBJ1-2,.,TRBV18,CASSQGSRYGYTF,TGTGCCAGCTCCCAAGGGAGCCGTTATGGCTACACCTTC
once,TRBJ2-3,.,TRBV2,CASSDGTAGTDTQYF,TGTGCCAGCAGTGACGGGACCGCGGGAACAGATACGCAGTATTTT
.,TRBJ1-3,TRBD1,TRBV28,CASLGQTNTIYF,TGTGCCAGCCTGGGACAGACAAACACCATATATTTT
.,TRBJ1-2,TRBD1,TRBV12-5,CASASGQGDYGYTF,TGTGCTAGTGCCTCGGGACAGGGGGACTATGGCTACACCTTC
few,TRBJ2-2,.,TRBV1,CASSHFSDTGELFF,TGCGCCAGCAGCCATTTCTCCGACACCGGGGAGCTGTTTTTT
.,TRBJ1-1,TRBD1,TRBV18,CASSPRTGFTEAFF,TGTGCCAGCTCACCCCGGACAGGGTTCACTGAAGCTTTCTTT